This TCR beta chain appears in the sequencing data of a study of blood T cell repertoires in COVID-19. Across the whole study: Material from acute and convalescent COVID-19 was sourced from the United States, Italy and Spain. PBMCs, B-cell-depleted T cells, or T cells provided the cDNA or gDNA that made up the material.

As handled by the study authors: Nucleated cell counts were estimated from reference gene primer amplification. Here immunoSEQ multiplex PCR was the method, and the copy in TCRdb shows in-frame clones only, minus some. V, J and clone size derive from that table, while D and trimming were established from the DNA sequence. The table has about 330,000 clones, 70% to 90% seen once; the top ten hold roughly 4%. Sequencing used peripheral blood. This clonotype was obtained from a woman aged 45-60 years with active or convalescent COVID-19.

The CDR3 DNA sequence: TGTGCCAGTAGTTCAACAGGGGCAGGAACCGGGGAGCTGTTTTTT. Amino acid sequence: CASSSTGAGTGELFF. The chain employs TRBV19 and TRBJ2-2, with 7 bases identical to TRBD1. CDR1 is LNHDA and CDR2 is SQIVND in the germline V gene (reference sequence). V trimming: 5 bases; J trimming: 5 bases; junction bases outside the gene matches: 8. The length of the CDR3 is 15 residues.